Presented here are 5 T cell receptor beta chains from one specimen sequenced in a study of T-cell memory formation after mild COVID-19. TCRdb re-called the 5' RACE reads through MiXCR, storing one row per CDR3 protein. This repertoire shows 560,000 or so distinct CDR3 sequences, roughly 17% found once; its top ten account for about 7.5%. Sequenced material: PBMCs or a T cell subset sorted from them (not recorded which). The receptors derive from an adult woman who had mild COVID-19 (a few samples of this study predate the infection). Cell type and time point are not known.

This clonotype occurred a few times. V gene TRBV5-6 combines with J gene TRBJ2-1; 7 nucleotides match TRBD2. V shed 5 bases and J 9 bases; nucleotides not matched to a gene: 11. This CDR3 spans 14 amino acids. Germline V gene lookup returns CDR1 SGHDT and CDR2 YYEEEE. The CDR3 protein is CASRIVSAGAEQFF. The DNA of the CDR3 is TGTGCCAGCAGAATTGTAAGCGCGGGAGCTGAGCAGTTCTTC. The entire variable domain, with the rest obtained from reference TRBV5-6 and TRBJ2-1, is as follows: DAGVTQSPTHLIKTRGQQVTLRCSPKSGHDTVSWYQQALGQGPQFIFQYYEEEERQRGNFPDRFSGHQFPNYSSELNVNALLLGDSALYLCASRIVSAGAEQFFGPGTRLTVL.

There are many counts of this clonotype. The chain has TRBV5-1 and TRBJ2-7; D might be TRBD1 (5 bases). Trimming shortened V by 4 bases and J by 5 bases, and 22 bases separated the two germline ends. This CDR3 has 16 residues. Germline loops: CDR1 SGHRS, CDR2 YFSETQ. CDR3 in amino acids: CASSPSRGREFHEQYF. CDR3 nucleotides: TGCGCCAGCAGCCCCTCTCGAGGCAGGGAATTCCACGAGCAGTACTTC.

This clonotype was detected many times. The chain uses TRBV7-3 and TRBJ2-1; 8 positions match TRBD1. The CDR3 covers 17 residues. From germline, CDR1 is SGHTA and CDR2 FQGTGA. The ends lost 3 bases at V and 4 bases at J; junction bases unmatched: 11. CDR3 residues: CASSFRQGTPLYNEQFF. The DNA for the CDR3 is TGTGCCAGCAGCTTTAGACAGGGGACGCCACTTTACAATGAGCAGTTCTTC. Full variable domain (outside the CDR3, taken from reference TRBV7-3 and TRBJ2-1): GAGVSQTPSNKVTEKGKYVELRCDPISGHTALYWYRQSLGQGPEFLIYFQGTGAADDSGLPNDRFFAVRPEGSVSTLKIQRTERGDSAVYLCASSFRQGTPLYNEQFFGPGTRLTVL.

This clonotype has just a few counts. The gene calls are TRBV5-1 and TRBJ1-2; TRBD1 matches 12 bases. The trim removed 1 base at V and 11 bases at J, leaving 12 bases unmatched. Germline values: CDR1 SGHRS, CDR2 YFSETQ. CDR3 length: 16 residues. CDR3 sequence: CASSLNSPGQGAHYTF. CDR3 bases: TGCGCCAGCAGCTTGAACTCCCCGGGACAGGGGGCCCATTACACCTTC.

Here the CDR3 reads CASTGGLLIAKNIQYF. CDR3 DNA: TGTGCCAGCACTGGGGGCCTTCTTATAGCCAAAAACATTCAGTACTTC. The chain has TRBV12-3 or TRBV12-4 and TRBJ2-4; tentatively, D is TRBD1 (6 bases). Trimming pared 7 bases from V and 0 bases from J, leaving 16 bases between. This CDR3 has 16 residues.